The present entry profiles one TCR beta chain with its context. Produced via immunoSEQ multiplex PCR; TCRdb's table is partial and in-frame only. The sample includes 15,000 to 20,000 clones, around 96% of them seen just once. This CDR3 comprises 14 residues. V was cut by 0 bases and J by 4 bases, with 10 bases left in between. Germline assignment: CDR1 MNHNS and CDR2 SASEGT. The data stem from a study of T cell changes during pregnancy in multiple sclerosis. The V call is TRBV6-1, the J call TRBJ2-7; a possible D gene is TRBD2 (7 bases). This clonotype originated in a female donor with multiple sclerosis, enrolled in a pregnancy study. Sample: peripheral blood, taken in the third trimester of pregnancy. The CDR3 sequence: CASSEAEGGYEQYF. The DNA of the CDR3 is TGTGCCAGCAGTGAAGCGGAGGGGGGGTACGAGCAGTACTTC.